This TCR beta chain was sequenced during a study of early T cells in non-severe SARS-CoV-2 infection. The study's findings and limits: VDJdb matching, biased toward anti-spike CD8 responses, missed private and CD4 specificities.

Remarks on this clonotype: As yet, its antigen is unknown.

The CDR3 totals 14 residues. Germline V CDR1 and CDR2: MNHEY, SVGEGT. The ends were cut back, 2 bases at V and 6 bases at J, with 13 bases in the middle. Researchers attached unique molecular identifiers to individual cDNA molecules. MiXCR was run by TCRdb on the 5' RACE reads, yielding one entry per CDR3 protein. Of some 70,000 distinct CDR3 sequences in the sample, 12% were seen once. This chain joins TRBV6-2 or TRBV6-3 and TRBJ1-1; D is ambiguous. This receptor was identified in an adult who was a healthcare worker with PCR-confirmed SARS-CoV-2 infection or an uninfected control (not recorded which). Input material: whole blood. The chain's CDR3 is CASSYAVARAEAFF. The CDR3 nucleotides read TGTGCCAGCAGTTACGCCGTTGCAAGGGCTGAAGCTTTCTTT.